A single sample is the source of the 22 T cell receptor beta chains below, sequenced in a study of shared T cell receptors in the human thymus (dated by TCRdb to about 2021). To prepare the library, the immunoSEQ multiplex PCR assay was applied. TCRdb stores this immuneACCESS table with in-frame sequences only. Part of the clones is absent; in the studies checked, under half of the shortfall reflects unresolved V genes, and no reason is known for the rest. Across this sample there are about 660,000 clones, with over 75% seen only once. Together, the top ten hold 0.009% to 0.0095% of the sample. This sample was also put to use in a study of human thymus T cells.

The sequencing input was thymocytes. The receptors were sampled from a boy under two years old with a congenital heart defect. Donor details come from another sample of the same person, matched by shared clones.

The chain employs TRBV30 and TRBJ1-2, with D possibly being TRBD1 (5 bases). CDR1 is GTSNPN, CDR2 SVGIG, per germline (reference sequence). The CDR3 extends over 13 amino acids. V lost 0 bases and J 6 bases, leaving 11 bases between the germline ends. As DNA, the CDR3 is TGTGCCTGGAGTGTAGCAGGGCTGGATGGCTACACCTTC. It specifies CAWSVAGLDGYTF. The entire variable domain, with the rest obtained from reference TRBV30 and TRBJ1-2, is as follows: SQTIHQWPATLVQPVGSPLSLECTVEGTSNPNLYWYRQAAGRGLQLLFYSVGIGQISSEVPQNLSASRPQDRQFILSSKKLLLSDSGFYLCAWSVAGLDGYTFGSGTRLTVV.

The rearrangement links TRBV27 to TRBJ1-2, with D tentatively TRBD1 (6 bases). Trimming stripped 5 bases from V and 3 bases from J, with 16 bases between. The germline V gene encodes CDR1 MNHEY and CDR2 SMNVEV (reference sequence). The CDR3 loop spans 15 amino acids. CDR3 amino acids: CASSLTRGTYYGYTF. As DNA, the CDR3 is TGTGCCAGCAGTCTCACCAGGGGAACCTACTATGGCTACACCTTC.

This chain connects TRBV19 to TRBJ1-5; D is perhaps TRBD1 (6 bases). The CDR3 has 14 amino acids. Germline V CDR1 and CDR2: LNHDA, SQIVND (reference sequence). V lost 6 bases to trimming and J lost 5 bases, with 14 bases between them. CDR3 in amino acids: CASSDGTPDQPQHF. The CDR3, as DNA: TGTGCCAGTAGCGACGGGACACCGGATCAGCCCCAGCATTTT.

The table lists this clone with a count of one. The V call is TRBV11-2, the J call TRBJ2-7; a possible D gene is TRBD1 (6 bases). CDR1 and CDR2 from the germline V gene are SGHAT and FQNNGV. V lost 5 bases and J lost 2, with 22 bases in between. This CDR3 is built from 17 residues. This chain's CDR3 is CASSPTNRALPTYEQYF. For the CDR3, the DNA is TGTGCCAGCAGCCCCACTAACAGGGCACTACCTACCTACGAGCAGTACTTC.

V is TRBV7-2 and J is TRBJ1-5; TRBD1 aligns across 7 bases. The CDR3 is 15 amino acids. The ends lost 1 base at V and 7 bases at J; junction bases unmatched: 7. Looked up from germline, CDR1 is SGHTA and CDR2 is FQGNSA. The DNA of the CDR3 is TGTGCCAGCAGCTTAGGGAAGACAGGGAGGCAGCCCCAGCATTTT. This translates into CASSLGKTGRQPQHF.

The gene calls are TRBV28 and TRBJ2-6; possible D gene TRBD1, 6 bases. V was trimmed by 5 bases and J by 0 bases, leaving 14 bases between them. The CDR3 extends over 17 amino acids. CDR1 is MDHEN, CDR2 SYDVKM, per germline. The CDR3 here is CASSTGQIYSGANVLTF. CDR3 nucleotides: TGTGCCAGCAGTACTGGACAGATTTACTCTGGGGCCAACGTCCTGACTTTC. Full variable domain (rest looked up from reference TRBV28 and TRBJ2-6): DVKVTQSSRYLVKRTGEKVFLECVQDMDHENMFWYRQDPGLGLRLIYFSYDVKMKEKGDIPEGYSVSREKKERFSLILESASTNQTSMYLCASSTGQIYSGANVLTFGAGSRLTVL.

This rearrangement joins TRBV7-9 to TRBJ2-7; D ambiguous. CDR1 and CDR2 (germline): SEHNR, FQNEAQ (reference sequence). CDR3 length: 12 amino acids. The germline V and J ends were trimmed by 0 bases and 5 bases, with 5 bases remaining between them. CDR3 amino acids: CASSLALDEQYF. For the CDR3, the DNA is TGTGCCAGCAGCTTAGCCCTCGACGAGCAGTACTTC.

The chain employs TRBV7-6 and TRBJ2-6, with 9 bases identical to TRBD1. From germline, CDR1 is SGHVS and CDR2 FNYEAQ. V trimming: 1 base; J trimming: 1 base; junction bases outside the gene matches: 14. The CDR3 is made up of 21 amino acids. CDR3 amino acids: CASSLVLEGRDRESGANVLTF. The DNA for the CDR3 is TGTGCCAGCAGCTTAGTTTTGGAGGGCCGGGACAGGGAATCTGGGGCCAACGTCCTGACTTTC.

The chain recombines TRBV13 with TRBJ2-1, with D perhaps TRBD2 (6 bases). CDR1 and CDR2 (germline): PRHDT, FYEKMQ (reference sequence). V was pared by 6 bases and J by 2 bases, with 29 bases between. The CDR3 runs to 20 residues. The CDR3 coding sequence is TGTGCCAGCAGTCAGCGGTCCTCTCTAGCGCTCGAAGGAGCCTACAATGAGCAGTTCTTC. Translation gives CASSQRSSLALEGAYNEQFF.

The chain is built from TRBV6-4 and TRBJ1-1, with D perhaps TRBD1 (6 bases). V lost 10 bases to trimming and J lost 11 bases, with 20 bases between them. Looked up from germline, CDR1 is MRHNA and CDR2 is SNTAGT. The CDR3 has 12 residues. CDR3 DNA sequence: TGTGCCACCCGGGCTAAATCAGGGGACGCTTTCTTT. Protein: CATRAKSGDAFF.

The table lists this clone with a few counts. The chain links TRBV27 to TRBJ1-1, with 8 bases aligning to TRBD1. V shed 5 bases, J shed 3 bases, and the junction held 2 bases outside the gene matches. CDR1 MNHEY and CDR2 SMNVEV come from the germline V gene (reference sequence). The CDR3 covers 13 residues. Here the CDR3 reads CASSEQGDTEAFF. As DNA, the CDR3 is TGTGCCAGCAGTGAACAGGGGGACACTGAAGCTTTCTTT.

The chain carries TRBV4-3 and TRBJ2-1; 9 bases are a match to TRBD1. V lost 0 bases, J lost 5 bases, and 11 bases stayed unmatched. In germline, CDR1 is LGHNA, CDR2 YSLEER. The CDR3 length is 18 residues. This CDR3 is CASSQDPNRDRANNEQFF. DNA of the CDR3: TGCGCCAGCAGCCAAGATCCCAACCGGGACAGGGCTAACAATGAGCAGTTCTTC.

The V and J genes are TRBV30 and TRBJ2-1, with 8 nucleotides matching TRBD2. This CDR3 region has 15 residues. Germline loops: CDR1 GTSNPN, CDR2 SVGIG (reference sequence). The ends lost 0 bases at V and 10 bases at J; junction bases unmatched: 11. DNA for the CDR3: TGTGCCTGGAGTGTTCTTAGCGGGGAGCTAAGGGAGCAGTTCTTC. The encoded protein is CAWSVLSGELREQFF.

The chain carries TRBV28 and TRBJ2-5; the match to TRBD1 covers 12 bases. This CDR3 is built from 16 residues. Per the germline V gene, CDR1 is MDHEN and CDR2 is SYDVKM. After removal of 5 bases from V and 4 bases from J, the junction contained 8 bases not matched to a gene. CDR3 nucleotide sequence: TGTGCCAGCAGTACCCGGGACAGGGGGCATTTAGAGACCCAGTACTTC. Encoded protein: CASSTRDRGHLETQYF.

CDR3 region: CASGQRSRGTYEQYF. CDR3 bases: TGTGCCAGCGGACAACGTAGTAGGGGAACCTACGAGCAGTACTTC. This chain joins TRBV27 and TRBJ2-7; perhaps TRBD1 as D (5 bases). Per the germline V gene, CDR1 is MNHEY and CDR2 is SMNVEV (reference sequence). V dropped 8 bases and J dropped 2 bases, with 19 bases sitting between them. CDR3 length: 15 residues.

This chain links TRBV2 with TRBJ2-7; 7 bases match TRBD2. V dropped 8 bases and J dropped 1; count of bases not matched to a gene: 5. CDR1 and CDR2 from the germline V gene are SNHLY and FYNNEI. The CDR3 has 13 amino acids. Here the CDR3 DNA reads TGTGCCAGCCGGGGGGAGAGGTCCTACGAGCAGTACTTC. It encodes CASRGERSYEQYF.

CDR3 DNA: TGTGCCAGCAGGGCCCCCCGAACTAGCGGGGGTACCTACGAGCAGTACTTC. This translates into CASRAPRTSGGTYEQYF. V and J are TRBV2 and TRBJ2-7; 11 bases match TRBD2. The CDR3 runs 17 residues. Germline values: CDR1 SNHLY, CDR2 FYNNEI. The trim removed 6 bases at V and 2 bases at J, leaving 12 bases unmatched.

The J gene is TRBJ2-1, the V gene TRBV6-8; 8 bases match TRBD2. The ends lost 8 bases at V and 9 bases at J; junction bases unmatched: 9. Per the germline V gene, CDR1 is MNHGY and CDR2 is SAAAGT. The CDR3 runs 13 residues. Here the CDR3 reads CASLKRELSEQFF. The CDR3 DNA follows: TGTGCCAGCCTTAAGCGGGAGTTGAGTGAGCAGTTCTTC.

This sequence joins TRBV4-2 and TRBJ2-6; TRBD1 matches at 10 bases. Germline V CDR1 and CDR2: LGHNA, YNFKEQ. The V and J ends lost 1 base and 0 bases, in that order; junction bases with no gene match: 9. The CDR3 has 20 residues. CDR3 protein: CASSQGLVRQGASGANVLTF. For the CDR3, the DNA is TGTGCCAGCAGCCAAGGTCTTGTGAGACAGGGGGCCTCTGGGGCCAACGTCCTGACTTTC.

The CDR3 loop is CASSAWASYGYTF. CDR3 DNA sequence: TGTGCCAGCAGCGCATGGGCCAGCTATGGCTACACCTTC. The gene calls are TRBV28 and TRBJ1-2; D remains unclear. V lost 6 bases to trimming and J lost 4 bases, with 12 bases between them. The length of the CDR3 is 13 residues. The V gene's germline CDR1 is MDHEN and CDR2 SYDVKM.

This chain joins TRBV6-6 and TRBJ1-2, with no clear D. This CDR3 has 13 amino acids. Germline CDR1 MNHNY, CDR2 SVGAGI (reference sequence). The V end was cut by 5 bases, the J end by 0 bases, with 7 bases between. CDR3 protein: CASSTQTNYGYTF. The CDR3 nucleotides read TGTGCCAGCAGTACCCAGACTAACTATGGCTACACCTTC.

This clone was recorded only once. V usage is TRBV5-1 and J usage is TRBJ1-1; no definite D call. Germline values: CDR1 SGHRS, CDR2 YFSETQ. V dropped 0 bases and J dropped 1 base, with 4 bases sitting between them. This CDR3 has 13 amino acids. The CDR3 nucleotides read TGCGCCAGCAGCTTGGGTAAGAACACTGAAGCTTTCTTT. Translated: CASSLGKNTEAFF.